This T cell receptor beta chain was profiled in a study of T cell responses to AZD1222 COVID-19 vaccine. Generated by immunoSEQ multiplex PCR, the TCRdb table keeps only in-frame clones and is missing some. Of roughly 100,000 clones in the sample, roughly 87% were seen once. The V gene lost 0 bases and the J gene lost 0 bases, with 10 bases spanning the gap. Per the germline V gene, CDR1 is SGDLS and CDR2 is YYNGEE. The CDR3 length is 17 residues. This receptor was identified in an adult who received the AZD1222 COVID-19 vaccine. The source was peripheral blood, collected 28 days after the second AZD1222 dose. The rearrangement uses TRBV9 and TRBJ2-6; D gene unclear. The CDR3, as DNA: TGTGCCAGCAGCGTAGCCTTGGACCGCTCTGGGGCCAACGTCCTGACTTTC. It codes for CASSVALDRSGANVLTF. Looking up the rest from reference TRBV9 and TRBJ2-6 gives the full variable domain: DSGVTQTPKHLITATGQRVTLRCSPRSGDLSVYWYQQSLDQGLQFLIQYYNGEERAKGNILERFSAQQFPDLHSELNLSSLELGDSALYFCASSVALDRSGANVLTFGAGSRLTVL.